These 15 T cell receptor beta chains were all obtained from the same sample, sequenced in a study of blood T cell repertoires in COVID-19. Sequencing was performed with immunoSEQ multiplex PCR; in TCRdb, only in-frame clones are kept and a portion is missing. The table lists some 250,000 clones, approximately 83% of them singletons. The sample was PBMCs or T cells enriched from blood (not recorded which). These receptor sequences come from a woman aged 45-60 years who had recovered from COVID-19.

CDR3 residues: CASGTEGTGELFF. The CDR3 region has the DNA TGCGCCAGCGGGACAGAGGGCACCGGGGAGCTGTTTTTT. This chain joins TRBV5-1 and TRBJ2-2; the match to TRBD1 covers 7 bases. V shed 7 bases and J 4 bases; nucleotides not matched to a gene: 4. Germline CDR1 is SGHRS and CDR2 is YFSETQ. The CDR3 has 13 residues.

The chain couples TRBV19 to TRBJ1-4; D is uncertain. Germline V gene sequence: CDR1 LNHDA, CDR2 SQIVND (reference sequence). The CDR3 covers 12 residues. The V end lost 5 bases, the J end lost 11 bases, and 12 bases lay between the germline ends. The CDR3 loop reads CASSAGVAKLFF. The CDR3 region has the DNA TGTGCCAGTAGTGCCGGGGTTGCGAAACTGTTTTTT.

The V call is TRBV2, the J call TRBJ2-7; D is possibly TRBD1 (6 bases). The germline CDR1 and CDR2 sequences are SNHLY and FYNNEI. The length of the CDR3 is 14 residues. CDR3 sequence reads: CTTRENNRAGEQYF. The CDR3 DNA is TGTACCACACGAGAGAACAACAGGGCAGGCGAGCAGTACTTC.

This clone appeared a few times. J is TRBJ2-7 and V is TRBV11-2; 7 bases are shared with TRBD2. Germline CDR1 SGHAT, CDR2 FQNNGV. The CDR3 runs to 15 residues. Germline trimming cut 3 bases from V and 2 bases from J; bases unmatched to any gene: 7. CDR3 residues: CASSFLRGGPYEQYF. CDR3 sequence (DNA): TGTGCCAGCAGCTTTTTGAGGGGAGGGCCCTACGAGCAGTACTTC.

The chain links TRBV27 to TRBJ1-4; weak D call: TRBD1 (5 bases). Germline V gene sequence: CDR1 MNHEY, CDR2 SMNVEV (reference sequence). V was pared by 5 bases and J by 2 bases, with 18 bases between. The CDR3 is made up of 17 amino acids. This chain's CDR3 is CASSPAGYPWTNEKLFF. CDR3 DNA sequence: TGTGCCAGCAGTCCCGCAGGGTATCCTTGGACTAATGAAAAACTGTTTTTT.

This clone was counted once. The chain uses TRBV28 and TRBJ1-4, with D hard to call. From germline, CDR1 is MDHEN and CDR2 SYDVKM. The length of the CDR3 is 16 residues. Trimming removed 3 bases from V and 0 bases from J, with 11 bases in between. Written as DNA, the CDR3 is TGTGCCAGCAGTTTGTACGTGATAGCAACTAATGAAAAACTGTTTTTT. Translated: CASSLYVIATNEKLFF.

The V call is TRBV2, the J call TRBJ1-5; TRBD1 aligns across 9 bases. The CDR3 has 13 residues. V was clipped by 8 bases and J by 6 bases; unmatched bases: 5. CDR1 is SNHLY and CDR2 is FYNNEI in the germline V gene. This CDR3 is CASCRDRAQPQHF. For the CDR3, the DNA is TGTGCCAGCTGCCGGGACAGGGCTCAGCCCCAGCATTTT.

V is TRBV7-9 and J is TRBJ1-6, with a weak D call TRBD1 (6 bases). CDR3 length equals 15 residues. The germline V gene encodes CDR1 SEHNR and CDR2 FQNEAQ (reference sequence). The germline V and J ends were trimmed by 5 bases and 2 bases, with 10 bases remaining between them. In DNA form, the CDR3 reads TGTGCCAGCAGCCCTCCAGGGGCCTATAATTCACCCCTCCACTTT. Amino acid sequence: CASSPPGAYNSPLHF.

In its sample, this clone was seen a few times. The chain carries TRBV15 and TRBJ2-1, with TRBD1 matching 7 bases. Per the germline V gene, CDR1 is LNHNV and CDR2 is YYDKDF (reference sequence). This CDR3 spans 17 amino acids. J was trimmed by 0 bases and V by 0 bases; bases with no gene match: 5. Written as DNA, the CDR3 is TGTGCCACCAGCAGAGATCTGACAGGGCCCTCCTACAATGAGCAGTTCTTC. Protein product: CATSRDLTGPSYNEQFF.

The V and J genes are TRBV27 and TRBJ2-1, with 8 bases identical to TRBD1. CDR1 is MNHEY, CDR2 SMNVEV, per germline (reference sequence). The length of the CDR3 is 13 residues. V shed 7 bases and J 6 bases; nucleotides not matched to a gene: 5. Written as DNA, the CDR3 is TGTGCCAGCAACAGACAGGGGTTCAATGAGCAGTTCTTC. Protein sequence: CASNRQGFNEQFF.

V usage is TRBV7-9 and J usage is TRBJ2-7; D gene uncertain. Germline lookup yields CDR1 SEHNR and CDR2 FQNEAQ (reference sequence). The CDR3 has 12 amino acids. Trimming took 2 bases from V and 7 from J, leaving 9 bases between them. The CDR3 loop is CASSLSPQEQYF. For the CDR3, the DNA is TGTGCCAGCAGCTTATCACCGCAGGAGCAGTACTTC.

The chain uses TRBV28 and TRBJ1-1; 7 bases fit TRBD1. The CDR3 runs to 12 residues. The germline gives CDR1 MDHEN, CDR2 SYDVKM. V was pared by 6 bases and J by 11 bases, with 9 bases of the junction left unmatched. CDR3 sequence reads: CASSRRQGDAFF. The CDR3 DNA is TGTGCCAGCAGCCGAAGACAGGGAGACGCTTTCTTT.

This chain connects TRBV1 to TRBJ2-7; TRBD1 is the table's D call and was not checked against the DNA. TRBV1 is a documented pseudogene. The CDR3 runs 14 residues. The CDR3 loop is CTSSQDRGTHEQYF. The CDR3 DNA sequence: TGCACCAGCAGCCAAGACAGGGGTACCCACGAGCAGTACTTC.

The J gene is TRBJ2-3, the V gene TRBV5-1; 7 positions match TRBD2. The CDR3 has 17 residues. Germline trimming cut 0 bases from V and 5 bases from J; bases unmatched to any gene: 12. CDR1 is SGHRS, CDR2 YFSETQ, per germline. The CDR3 sequence is CASSLAIGGRGVDTQYF. The DNA for the CDR3 is TGCGCCAGCAGCTTGGCGATTGGCGGGAGAGGAGTAGATACGCAGTATTTT.

The CDR3 loop is CASSPGWETEAFF. The DNA for the CDR3 is TGTGCCAGCAGCCCAGGGTGGGAAACTGAAGCTTTCTTT. V usage is TRBV7-9 and J usage is TRBJ1-1, with D perhaps TRBD1 (5 bases). The CDR3 sequence is 13 residues long. Germline assignment: CDR1 SEHNR and CDR2 FQNEAQ (reference sequence). V lost 5 bases, J lost 5 bases, and 12 bases lay in between.